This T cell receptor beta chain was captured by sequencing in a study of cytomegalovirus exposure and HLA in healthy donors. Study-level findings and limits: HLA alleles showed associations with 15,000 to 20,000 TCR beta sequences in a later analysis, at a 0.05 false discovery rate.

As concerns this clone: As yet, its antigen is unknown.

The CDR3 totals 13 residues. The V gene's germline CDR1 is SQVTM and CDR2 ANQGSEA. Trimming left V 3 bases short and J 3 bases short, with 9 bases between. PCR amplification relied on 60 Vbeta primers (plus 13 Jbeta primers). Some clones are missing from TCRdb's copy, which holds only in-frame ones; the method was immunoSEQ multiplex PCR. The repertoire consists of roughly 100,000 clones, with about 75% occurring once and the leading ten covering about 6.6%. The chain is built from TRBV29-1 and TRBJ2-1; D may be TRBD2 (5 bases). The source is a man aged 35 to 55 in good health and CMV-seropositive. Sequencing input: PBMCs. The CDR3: CSVDPGNYNEQFF. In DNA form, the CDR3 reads TGCAGCGTTGATCCGGGGAACTACAATGAGCAGTTCTTC.